These T cell receptor beta chains were read from a single sample in a study. Using its own MiXCR run on the RT-PCR reads, TCRdb lists one record per CDR3 protein. The sample holds about 680,000 distinct CDR3 sequences, 13% to 15% seen once. The specimen was memory CD4+ T cells from blood. These receptors all come from a female donor in good health, serving as a healthy control. The CDR3 runs from the conserved cysteine through the conserved F or W. Fields, in order: D gene, V gene, J gene, clone size, CDR3 DNA, CDR3 protein. The D gene is left open where the match is weak. Expanded clones get a size class; other rows say once, few or many, or leave the size out.

d_call: .
v_call: TRBV7-9
j_call: TRBJ1-1
clone_size: few
cdr3_nt: TGTGCCAGCAGCCACGGATGGGGCGAACGTGAAGCTTTCTTT
cdr3_aa: CASSHGWGEREAFF

d_call: TRBD1
v_call: TRBV5-1
j_call: TRBJ2-5
clone_size: few
cdr3_nt: TGCGCCAGCAGCGGTACAGGGGATAGGGGGGAGACCCAGTACTTC
cdr3_aa: CASSGTGDRGETQYF

d_call: .
v_call: TRBV20-1
j_call: TRBJ1-2
clone_size: .
cdr3_nt: TGCAGTGCTAGAGGTTATAGCAGGGCCGCGGACTATGGCTACACCTTC
cdr3_aa: CSARGYSRAADYGYTF

d_call: TRBD1
v_call: TRBV7-2
j_call: TRBJ2-5
clone_size: few
cdr3_nt: TGTGCCAGCAGCCCAAGCCGTAGGAACAGGGGGACAGAGACCCAGTACTTC
cdr3_aa: CASSPSRRNRGTETQYF

d_call: .
v_call: TRBV5-4
j_call: TRBJ2-5
clone_size: many
cdr3_nt: TGTGCCAGCAGCCCTTCTAGCGTCGAGACCCAGTACTTC
cdr3_aa: CASSPSSVETQYF

d_call: .
v_call: TRBV20-1
j_call: TRBJ2-4
clone_size: many
cdr3_nt: TGCAGTGCTAGAGACAGGTTGGGGGACATTCAGTACTTC
cdr3_aa: CSARDRLGDIQYF

d_call: TRBD2
v_call: TRBV29-1
j_call: TRBJ2-3
clone_size: many
cdr3_nt: TGCAGCGTTGTCTATAGGACTAGCGGGAGACAAGATACGCAGTATTTT
cdr3_aa: CSVVYRTSGRQDTQYF

d_call: .
v_call: TRBV5-1
j_call: TRBJ2-7
clone_size: few
cdr3_nt: TGCGCCAGCAGCCAGGACTGGAGGGCCTCGACCTACGAGCAGTACTTC
cdr3_aa: CASSQDWRASTYEQYF

d_call: .
v_call: TRBV20-1
j_call: TRBJ1-3
clone_size: few
cdr3_nt: TGCAGTGCTATAGGGGATGGAAACACCATATATTTT
cdr3_aa: CSAIGDGNTIYF

d_call: .
v_call: TRBV28
j_call: TRBJ2-7
clone_size: few
cdr3_nt: TGTGCCAGCAGTGTTACCGGGACACAAATAGGCTACGAGCAGTACTTC
cdr3_aa: CASSVTGTQIGYEQYF

d_call: TRBD1
v_call: TRBV12-3/TRBV12-4
j_call: TRBJ1-5
clone_size: .
cdr3_nt: TGTGCCAGCAGGGAACAGGGGAGAAATCAGCCCCAGCATTTT
cdr3_aa: CASREQGRNQPQHF

d_call: TRBD1
v_call: TRBV4-3
j_call: TRBJ2-7
clone_size: many
cdr3_nt: TGCGCCAGCAGCCAGGTAACAGGGGGAAGCTACGAGCAGTACTTC
cdr3_aa: CASSQVTGGSYEQYF

d_call: TRBD1
v_call: TRBV7-2
j_call: TRBJ2-1
clone_size: many
cdr3_nt: TGTGCCAGCAGTTTGACAGGGACCTCCTACAATGAGCAGTTCTTC
cdr3_aa: CASSLTGTSYNEQFF

d_call: TRBD2
v_call: TRBV7-9
j_call: TRBJ2-4
clone_size: .
cdr3_nt: TGTGCCAGCAGCCCGGGGGCGGGGGGTACGGACATTCAGTACTTC
cdr3_aa: CASSPGAGGTDIQYF

d_call: .
v_call: TRBV10-3
j_call: TRBJ2-1
clone_size: many
cdr3_nt: TGTGCCATCAGTGCCAGTTCCAATGAGCAGTTCTTC
cdr3_aa: CAISASSNEQFF

d_call: .
v_call: TRBV7-2
j_call: TRBJ1-2
clone_size: .
cdr3_nt: TGTGCCAGCAGCTTCGCTGGAGTTAACTATGGCTACACCTTC
cdr3_aa: CASSFAGVNYGYTF

d_call: TRBD1
v_call: TRBV7-9
j_call: TRBJ2-1
clone_size: .
cdr3_nt: TGTGCCAGCAGCTTAGGAACAGGGGGCGACTACAATGAGCAGTTCTTC
cdr3_aa: CASSLGTGGDYNEQFF

d_call: TRBD2
v_call: TRBV20-1
j_call: TRBJ2-4
clone_size: many
cdr3_nt: TGCAGTGCTGGAAGAACCGGGACTAGCGGTTCAAACATTCAGTACTTC
cdr3_aa: CSAGRTGTSGSNIQYF

d_call: TRBD1
v_call: TRBV5-6
j_call: TRBJ2-3
clone_size: .
cdr3_nt: TGTGCCAGCAGCTCCCGGACAGGGGTTTCGCCAGATACGCAGTATTTT
cdr3_aa: CASSSRTGVSPDTQYF

d_call: .
v_call: TRBV5-1
j_call: TRBJ2-3
clone_size: .
cdr3_nt: TGCGCCAGCAGCTTAGAGCCCGAGGCAGATACGCAGTATTTT
cdr3_aa: CASSLEPEADTQYF

d_call: .
v_call: TRBV4-2
j_call: TRBJ2-2
clone_size: .
cdr3_nt: TGTGCCAGCAGCCAAGAGGCACTGGCATTGAACACCGGGGAGCTGTTTTTT
cdr3_aa: CASSQEALALNTGELFF

d_call: .
v_call: TRBV20-1
j_call: TRBJ1-2
clone_size: many
cdr3_nt: TGCAGTGCTCCGACAGGCGATAACTATGGCTACACCTTC
cdr3_aa: CSAPTGDNYGYTF

d_call: TRBD1
v_call: TRBV7-2
j_call: TRBJ1-2
clone_size: .
cdr3_nt: TGTGCCAGCAGCACGCAGGGGGGGAAATATGGCTACACCTTC
cdr3_aa: CASSTQGGKYGYTF

d_call: .
v_call: TRBV12-3/TRBV12-4
j_call: TRBJ1-2
clone_size: .
cdr3_nt: TGTGCCAGCAGTTTGGCAGGGGTGAGCGTTGGCTACACCTTC
cdr3_aa: CASSLAGVSVGYTF

d_call: .
v_call: TRBV28
j_call: TRBJ1-2
clone_size: .
cdr3_nt: TGTGCCAGCAGTTTATCTACGTATACCGGCTATGGCTACACCTTC
cdr3_aa: CASSLSTYTGYGYTF

d_call: TRBD1
v_call: TRBV29-1
j_call: TRBJ2-1
clone_size: many
cdr3_nt: TGCAGCGTTGGCGGGACAGGGAAATACAATGAGCAGTTCTTC
cdr3_aa: CSVGGTGKYNEQFF

d_call: .
v_call: TRBV24-1
j_call: TRBJ2-7
clone_size: few
cdr3_nt: TGTGCCACCAGTGATTCCTTCCACTACGAGCAGTACTTC
cdr3_aa: CATSDSFHYEQYF

d_call: .
v_call: TRBV27
j_call: TRBJ1-1
clone_size: few
cdr3_nt: TGTGCCAGCAGTCCCACCTGGGACACCTATGAAGCTTTCTTT
cdr3_aa: CASSPTWDTYEAFF

d_call: TRBD2
v_call: TRBV18
j_call: TRBJ2-2
clone_size: .
cdr3_nt: TGTGCCAGCTCACCACTCGAACTAGCGGGAGATTGGACCGGGGAGCTGTTTTTT
cdr3_aa: CASSPLELAGDWTGELFF

d_call: TRBD1
v_call: TRBV5-1
j_call: TRBJ2-5
clone_size: few
cdr3_nt: TGCGCCAGCAGCGCGGGACAGGGCGGGGGAGAGACCCAGTACTTC
cdr3_aa: CASSAGQGGGETQYF

d_call: .
v_call: TRBV7-9
j_call: TRBJ2-5
clone_size: few
cdr3_nt: TGTGCCAGCAGCTTAGTACGCTCGGAGACCCAGTACTTC
cdr3_aa: CASSLVRSETQYF

d_call: .
v_call: TRBV20-1
j_call: TRBJ1-5
clone_size: few
cdr3_nt: TGCAGTGCTAGAGAGAGGGCAGGCGGGCAGCCCCAGCATTTT
cdr3_aa: CSARERAGGQPQHF

d_call: .
v_call: TRBV12-3/TRBV12-4
j_call: TRBJ1-4
clone_size: .
cdr3_nt: TGTGCCAGCAGTTTAACCACAACTAATGAAAAACTGTTTTTT
cdr3_aa: CASSLTTTNEKLFF

d_call: .
v_call: TRBV7-8
j_call: TRBJ2-5
clone_size: .
cdr3_nt: TGTGCCAGCAGCTTAGTTGACTTGGAGACCCAGTACTTC
cdr3_aa: CASSLVDLETQYF

d_call: .
v_call: TRBV6-2/TRBV6-3
j_call: TRBJ1-1
clone_size: many
cdr3_nt: TGTGCCAGCATTGAGGCAGGAGGCACTGAAGCTTTCTTT
cdr3_aa: CASIEAGGTEAFF

d_call: .
v_call: TRBV27
j_call: TRBJ2-1
clone_size: many
cdr3_nt: TGTGCCAGCAGTAGAAGACTAAACTACAATGAGCAGTTCTTC
cdr3_aa: CASSRRLNYNEQFF

d_call: TRBD2
v_call: TRBV6-2/TRBV6-3
j_call: TRBJ2-7
clone_size: few
cdr3_nt: TGTGCCAGCAGTAGGGGACTAGCGGGATCCTCCAGGGACGAGCAGTACTTC
cdr3_aa: CASSRGLAGSSRDEQYF

d_call: .
v_call: TRBV5-1
j_call: TRBJ2-3
clone_size: few
cdr3_nt: TGCGCCAGCAGAAAGGGAATGGGCACAGATACGCAGTATTTT
cdr3_aa: CASRKGMGTDTQYF

d_call: TRBD2
v_call: TRBV25-1
j_call: TRBJ2-2
clone_size: .
cdr3_nt: TGTGCCAGCAGTGTAGCGGGAGACGGCACCGGGGAGCTGTTTTTT
cdr3_aa: CASSVAGDGTGELFF

d_call: .
v_call: TRBV4-3
j_call: TRBJ1-5
clone_size: many
cdr3_nt: TGCGCCAGCAGCCAAGAAAAGGGAGGTGATCAGCCCCAGCATTTT
cdr3_aa: CASSQEKGGDQPQHF

d_call: .
v_call: TRBV7-2
j_call: TRBJ2-3
clone_size: many
cdr3_nt: TGTGCCAGCAGCTTAGCCCAGCTAGTTACCACAGATACGCAGTATTTT
cdr3_aa: CASSLAQLVTTDTQYF

d_call: .
v_call: TRBV7-2
j_call: TRBJ2-1
clone_size: .
cdr3_nt: TGTGCCAGCAGCCCTACGACAGGAATCAATGAGCAGTTCTTC
cdr3_aa: CASSPTTGINEQFF